One and the same sample provided the 26 T cell receptor beta chains below, sequenced in a study of T cell repertoires and leukemia-associated antigens (dated by TCRdb to the late 2010s). The library was generated by 5' RACE. The sequencing machine was an Illumina MiSeq. TCRdb reprocessed the public reads (quality trimming at Q25 with fastp, clone calling with MiXCR) and kept in-frame beta chains. Duplicate CDR3 protein sequences are folded into a single record with the most common DNA and genes. Within this sample are roughly 12,000 distinct CDR3 sequences, with roughly 41% of them counted one time only. Together, the top ten hold 33% of the sample. Their target antigens are unknown. Sequencing input: CD3+ T cells sorted from blood and cultured. Source of these receptors: a female donor in good health.

The chain is built from TRBV4-3 and TRBJ2-2; 8 positions agree with TRBD1. Germline V CDR1 and CDR2: LGHNA, YSLEER. Trimming took 0 bases from V and 3 from J; bases not matched to a gene: 6. The CDR3 has 17 residues. The CDR3 region has the DNA TGCGCCAGCAGCCAAGAGGACAGGGCGCTATACACCGGGGAGCTGTTTTTT. As protein: CASSQEDRALYTGELFF.

CDR3: CASSRPDPGYF. DNA of the CDR3: TGTGCCAGCAGTCGTCCGGACCCGGGGTACTTC. This rearrangement joins TRBV7-2 to TRBJ2-5; D remains ambiguous. The CDR3 spans 11 residues. The germline V and J ends were trimmed by 6 bases and 13 bases, with 15 bases remaining between them. CDR1 and CDR2 from the germline V gene are SGHTA and FQGNSA.

This clonotype was recorded many times. J is TRBJ2-4 and V is TRBV5-4, with D uncertain. Germline values: CDR1 SGHNT, CDR2 YYREEE (reference sequence). The CDR3 spans 14 residues. V was cut by 0 bases and J by 9 bases, with 13 bases left in between. CDR3 amino acids: CASSLGRSESIQYF. As DNA, the CDR3 is TGTGCCAGCAGCTTGGGCCGGTCAGAGAGCATTCAGTACTTC.

The CDR3 bases are TGCAGCGTCCATGGACTAGCGGGAGGTAGCACAGATACGCAGTATTTT. Translation gives CSVHGLAGGSTDTQYF. The chain carries TRBV29-1 and TRBJ2-3, with 14 bases matching TRBD2. CDR1 SQVTM and CDR2 ANQGSEA come from the germline V gene. The CDR3 sequence is 16 residues long. The junction had 5 bases not matched to a gene; V was cut back by 6 bases and J by 0 bases.

This clonotype was observed many times. The chain recombines TRBV6-5 with TRBJ2-3, with D possibly TRBD2 on 6 matching bases. With 3 bases removed from V and 3 bases from J, the gap between germline ends came to 7 bases. Germline values: CDR1 MNHEY, CDR2 SVGAGI. The CDR3 length is 13 residues. The CDR3 nucleotides read TGTGCCAGCAGTTATGGGGGGACAGATACGCAGTATTTT. This encodes CASSYGGTDTQYF.

This clonotype is deemed medium-sized (0.01 to 0.1%). The CDR3 is CASSDLRTGVTGELFF. In nucleotides, the CDR3 is TGTGCCAGCAGCGACCTTCGGACAGGGGTGACCGGGGAGCTGTTTTTT. The chain combines TRBV4-2 with TRBJ2-2; 9 nucleotides match TRBD1. V shed 5 bases and J 5 bases; nucleotides not matched to a gene: 9. Per germline, CDR1 LGHNA and CDR2 YNFKEQ. The CDR3 length is 16 residues.

The chain has TRBV15 and TRBJ2-3, with D unresolved. Germline lookup yields CDR1 LNHNV and CDR2 YYDKDF (reference sequence). V lost 2 bases, J lost 0 bases, and 6 bases lay in between. The CDR3 covers 14 residues. Here the CDR3 reads CATSRIVSTDTQYF. The DNA for the CDR3 is TGTGCCACCAGCAGAATTGTGAGCACAGATACGCAGTATTTT.

Concerning this clonotype itself: One end of the junction is discordant with germline, which a read error may explain. The chain has TRBV20-1 and TRBJ1-1; a possible D gene is TRBD1 (6 bases). The V gene's germline CDR1 is DFQATT and CDR2 SNEGSKA (reference sequence). This CDR3 is built from 18 residues. Written as DNA, the CDR3 is TGCAGTGCTATAGATCTCATGGGAATGGGGGGGCCAGGCACTGAAGCTCTCTTT. Protein sequence: CSAIDLMGMGGPGTEALF.

Worth noting for this clonotype: A much larger clone lies a single base off, so this may be a read error. The chain employs TRBV20-1 and TRBJ2-7, with 9 bases matching TRBD1. V trimming: 3 bases; J trimming: 2 bases; junction bases outside the gene matches: 5. CDR3 size: 14 residues. CDR1 and CDR2 from the germline V gene are DFQATT and SNEGSKA (reference sequence). This chain's CDR3 is CSARRDRVTYEQYF. CDR3 in DNA: TGCAGTGCTAGGAGGGACAGGGTTACCTACGAGCAGTACTTC.

This clonotype was observed a handful of times. CDR3 sequence: CASSPRPGQDEKLFF. The DNA for the CDR3 is TGTGCCAGCAGCCCGCGCCCGGGACAGGATGAAAAACTGTTTTTT. The chain employs TRBV7-9 and TRBJ1-4, with TRBD1 matching 8 bases. The CDR3 totals 15 residues. Per germline, CDR1 SEHNR and CDR2 FQNEAQ (reference sequence). V was clipped by 5 bases and J by 6 bases; unmatched bases: 8.

Comment on this clonotype: Mismatch with germline at one junction end may stem from a read error. The rearrangement joins TRBV11-2 to TRBJ2-7, with D perhaps TRBD2 (6 bases). The CDR3 totals 16 residues. The germline V gene encodes CDR1 SGHAT and CDR2 FQNNGV. Here the CDR3 reads CARSLLRLGHNYEQYF. The CDR3 nucleotides read TGTGCCCGCAGCTTGCTAAGACTAGGGCACAACTACGAGCAGTACTTC.

Within the sample, this clonotype is medium-sized. The V gene is TRBV29-1, the J gene TRBJ2-2; D is tentatively TRBD1 or TRBD2 (6 bases each). Germline V lookup: CDR1 SQVTM, CDR2 ANQGSEA. CDR3 size: 14 residues. Between the trimmed V and J ends, which lost 6 bases and 5 bases, there was a span of 16 bases. CDR3 loop: CSVSLRGGTGELFF. In DNA form, the CDR3 reads TGCAGCGTATCCCTCAGGGGAGGTACCGGGGAGCTGTTTTTT.

V and J are TRBV5-1 and TRBJ2-1, with 8 bases fitting TRBD2. Trimming took 0 bases from V and 0 from J; bases not matched to a gene: 8. Per the germline V gene, CDR1 is SGHRS and CDR2 is YFSETQ. The CDR3 extends over 18 amino acids. This CDR3 is CASSLAPSGPVSYNEQFF. In nucleotides, the CDR3 is TGCGCCAGCAGCTTGGCTCCTAGCGGGCCCGTCTCCTACAATGAGCAGTTCTTC.

By share, this clonotype counts as medium-sized. CDR3 DNA sequence: TGCAGCGTTGACGGGAACTCAGGGGAGACCCAGTACTTC. Encoded protein: CSVDGNSGETQYF. The chain uses TRBV29-1 and TRBJ2-5; D might be TRBD1 or TRBD2, each matching 5 bases. CDR1 and CDR2 from the germline V gene are SQVTM and ANQGSEA. V lost 3 bases to trimming and J lost 5 bases, with 13 bases between them. The CDR3 extends over 13 amino acids.

The genes are TRBV18 and TRBJ1-5; the D gene is possibly TRBD1 (5 bases). This CDR3 contains 15 residues. V was trimmed by 4 bases and J by 6 bases, leaving 16 bases between them. Looked up from germline, CDR1 is KGHSH and CDR2 is LQKENI. The CDR3, as DNA: TGTGCCAGCTCACTCCGCAGGGCGAACAGTCAGCCCCAGCATTTT. Protein: CASSLRRANSQPQHF.

By sample fraction, this clonotype is medium-sized. V gene TRBV5-1 combines with J gene TRBJ1-5; TRBD1 might be the D (5 bases). The germline gives CDR1 SGHRS, CDR2 YFSETQ. V lost 0 bases and J 5 bases, leaving 12 bases between the germline ends. The CDR3 has 15 residues. CDR3 nucleotides: TGCGCCAGCAGCTTGGGGGGCGACGCAGATCAGCCCCAGCATTTT. This translates into CASSLGGDADQPQHF.

In this sample, this clonotype turned up many times. This chain uses TRBV5-8 with TRBJ1-5; D perhaps matches TRBD1 (5 bases). The V end was cut by 1 base, the J end by 0 bases, with 8 bases between. The CDR3 is 15 residues long. Per the germline V gene, CDR1 is SGHTS and CDR2 is YDEGEE. The CDR3 region has the DNA TGTGCCAGCAGCTTGAGACAGTATAGCAATCAGCCCCAGCATTTT. It specifies CASSLRQYSNQPQHF.

This clonotype was observed a single time. Germline is not matched at one junction end, which may reflect a read error. This chain connects TRBV29-1 to TRBJ1-1; no firm D call. Germline loops: CDR1 SQVTM, CDR2 ANQGSEA. The CDR3 contains 10 residues. This CDR3 is CGGVNTEAFF. Here the CDR3 DNA reads TGCGGCGGCGTGAACACTGAAGCCTTCTTT.

The chain recombines TRBV5-6 with TRBJ2-7; D is possibly TRBD1 (5 bases). Trimming stripped 5 bases from V and 3 bases from J, with 15 bases between. Germline V gene lookup returns CDR1 SGHDT and CDR2 YYEEEE. This CDR3 spans 14 amino acids. The CDR3 loop reads CASRSDRTGYEQYF. In DNA, the CDR3 is TGTGCCAGCAGATCCGACAGAACTGGCTACGAGCAGTACTTC.

Concerning this clonotype: Since the CDR3 does not end with the conserved phenylalanine or tryptophan, this likely comes from a read error. This sequence joins TRBV4-2 and TRBJ2-3, with D perhaps matching TRBD2 (5 bases). The V end was cut by 0 bases, the J end by 4 bases, with 17 bases between. The CDR3 loop spans 17 amino acids. The germline V gene encodes CDR1 LGHNA and CDR2 YNFKEQ. Written as DNA, the CDR3 is TGTGCCAGCAGCCAAGATGGGAGCTGGGGTAGCGCAGATACGCAGTATTCT. Translating gives CASSQDGSWGSADTQYS.

The rearrangement joins TRBV29-1 to TRBJ2-5; D might be TRBD1 or TRBD2, each matching 5 bases. Germline CDR1 reads SQVTM; CDR2 reads ANQGSEA. The length of the CDR3 is 14 residues. Trimming removed 0 bases from V and 4 bases from J, with 12 bases in between. The CDR3 protein is CSVEDGGSGETQYF. CDR3 bases: TGCAGCGTTGAAGATGGGGGTTCCGGAGAGACCCAGTACTTC. The full variable domain, completed using reference TRBV29-1 and TRBJ2-5, is SAVISQKPSRDICQRGTSLTIQCQVDSQVTMMFWYRQQPGQSLTLIATANQGSEATYESGFVIDKFPISRPNLTFSTLTVSNMSPEDSSIYLCSVEDGGSGETQYFGPGTRLLVL.

The sample holds many counts of this clonotype. The chain is built from TRBV30 and TRBJ2-2, with no clear D. The CDR3 is made up of 15 amino acids. V lost 2 bases, J lost 5 bases, and 15 bases lay in between. The germline CDR1 and CDR2 sequences are GTSNPN and SVGIG (reference sequence). The CDR3 DNA reads TGTGCCTGGAGTACCCTCTATCATAAAACCGGGGAGCTGTTTTTT. As protein: CAWSTLYHKTGELFF.

This chain links TRBV12-3 or TRBV12-4 with TRBJ2-7, with TRBD2 identical over 9 bases. Trimming at V came to 5 bases and at J to 7 bases, leaving 9 bases not matched to a gene. The CDR3 has 14 residues. This CDR3 is CASSRAGGRLEQYF. The CDR3 nucleotides are TGTGCCAGCAGTAGAGCGGGAGGCCGTCTGGAGCAGTACTTC.

By frequency in the sample, this clonotype is medium-sized. The V call is TRBV12-3 or TRBV12-4, the J call TRBJ1-5; tentative D call: TRBD1 (5 bases). Trimming removed 6 bases from V and 2 bases from J, with 8 bases in between. This CDR3 spans 13 amino acids. Written as DNA, the CDR3 is TGTGCCAGCAGCCCCAGGGGCAATCAGCCCCAGCATTTT. Its translation is CASSPRGNQPQHF.

This clonotype has just a few counts. This chain links TRBV25-1 with TRBJ2-1, with D perhaps TRBD1 (8 bases). The CDR3 sequence is 15 residues long. Germline lookup yields CDR1 MGHDK and CDR2 SYGVNS. V shed 4 bases and J shed 8 bases, with 18 bases lying between them. Written as DNA, the CDR3 is TGTGCCAGCAGTGGGCACAGGGGGGGCAGGCATGAGCAGTTCTTC. Encoded protein: CASSGHRGGRHEQFF.

By share, this clonotype ranks as medium-sized. The V gene is TRBV6-2 or TRBV6-3, the J gene TRBJ2-5; the match to TRBD2 covers 9 bases. Per germline, CDR1 MNHEY and CDR2 SVGEGT. This CDR3 spans 17 amino acids. J lost 5 bases, V lost 6 bases, and 16 bases had no gene match. CDR3 protein: CASSQRTSARIGETQYF. The CDR3 DNA follows: TGTGCCAGCAGCCAGCGGACTAGCGCGAGGATAGGGGAGACCCAGTACTTC.